Shown below are 27 T cell receptor beta chains from a single sample sequenced in a study of cytomegalovirus exposure and HLA in healthy donors. TCRdb keeps only in-frame clones here, not all; method: immunoSEQ multiplex PCR. Among tens of thousands of clones listed, around 97% were seen once. The source material was PBMCs. These receptor sequences come from a woman aged 18-29 years in good health and CMV-seropositive.

The V and J genes are TRBV7-8 and TRBJ2-1, with 14 nucleotides matching TRBD2. The CDR3 loop spans 15 amino acids. Trimming removed 5 bases from V and 7 bases from J; junction bases left unmatched: 4. From germline, CDR1 is SGHVS and CDR2 FQNEAQ. The CDR3 loop reads CASSMGLAGENEQFF. The CDR3 nucleotides are TGTGCCAGCAGCATGGGACTAGCGGGAGAAAATGAGCAGTTCTTC.

The V and J genes are TRBV5-1 and TRBJ2-3, with 7 positions matching TRBD2. This CDR3 is 13 amino acids long. The V gene's germline CDR1 is SGHRS and CDR2 YFSETQ. V was clipped by 4 bases and J by 4 bases; unmatched bases: 3. The chain's CDR3 is CASSREGSDTQYF. Here the CDR3 DNA reads TGCGCCAGCAGCAGGGAGGGTTCAGATACGCAGTATTTT.

The genes are TRBV2 and TRBJ1-4; perhaps TRBD1 as D (5 bases). Trimming cost V 8 bases and J 7 bases, with 14 bases left between them. The CDR3 covers 13 residues. The germline CDR1 and CDR2 sequences are SNHLY and FYNNEI. Written as DNA, the CDR3 is TGTGCCAGCGGGATTAGGGGCGGTGAAAAACTGTTTTTT. The encoded protein is CASGIRGGEKLFF.

This rearrangement joins TRBV19 to TRBJ1-5, with a tentative D call TRBD1 (5 bases). Germline CDR1 reads LNHDA; CDR2 reads SQIVND (reference sequence). The CDR3 loop spans 14 amino acids. Trimming shortened V by 4 bases and J by 3 bases, and 10 bases separated the two germline ends. For the CDR3, the DNA is TGTGCCAGTAGTAGGCGGGGGATCAATCAGCCCCAGCATTTT. This codes for CASSRRGINQPQHF.

The chain links TRBV29-1 to TRBJ2-5, with D tentatively TRBD1 (6 bases). The CDR3 contains 14 residues. The ends were cut back, 3 bases at V and 5 bases at J, with 16 bases in the middle. The germline CDR1 and CDR2 sequences are SQVTM and ANQGSEA. The CDR3 sequence is CSVDLPSGEETQYF. Written as DNA, the CDR3 is TGCAGCGTTGACCTACCGTCAGGGGAGGAGACCCAGTACTTC.

J is TRBJ1-2 and V is TRBV11-2; 7 bases line up with TRBD1. The germline gives CDR1 SGHAT, CDR2 FQNNGV. J gave up 0 bases and V 3 bases, and 4 bases lay outside the gene matches. This CDR3 has 15 amino acids. The CDR3 coding sequence is TGTGCCAGCAGCTTGACAGGGCTTGCTAACTATGGCTACACCTTC. Translating gives CASSLTGLANYGYTF.

This clone was seen once. CDR3 coding DNA: TGTGCCAGCTACGCAGAGACAGGGGGTAATAACTATGGCTACACCTTC. Encoded protein: CASYAETGGNNYGYTF. The J gene is TRBJ1-2, the V gene TRBV11-2, with TRBD1 identical over 9 bases. Trimming took 8 bases from V and 1 from J; bases not matched to a gene: 11. CDR1 SGHAT and CDR2 FQNNGV come from the germline V gene. The CDR3 consists of 16 residues.

As regards this clone: Other DNA sequences in this specimen translate into the identical CDR3. The chain joins TRBV7-3 to TRBJ1-1; D unclear. Germline CDR1 and CDR2: SGHTA and FQGTGA. The V end was cut by 5 bases, the J end by 0 bases, with 7 bases between. CDR3 length: 13 amino acids. The CDR3 nucleotides read TGTGCCAGCAGCCCCACAGTGAACACTGAAGCTTTCTTT. Translated, it gives CASSPTVNTEAFF.

The rearrangement joins TRBV4-1 to TRBJ2-7; 9 nucleotides align to TRBD2. CDR3 size: 15 residues. Trimming took 3 bases from V and 2 from J; bases not matched to a gene: 5. In germline, CDR1 is MGHRA, CDR2 YSYEKL. The CDR3 coding sequence is TGCGCCAGCAGCCAGCCGGCTAGCGGGACCTACGAGCAGTACTTC. Amino acid sequence: CASSQPASGTYEQYF.

A single count supports this clone. J is TRBJ2-3 and V is TRBV27; 10 bases align to TRBD2. The CDR3 length is 15 residues. With V trimmed by 7 bases and J by 3 bases, 7 bases remained unmatched. CDR1 is MNHEY, CDR2 SMNVEV, per germline (reference sequence). CDR3 sequence: CASTLGLAETDTQYF. CDR3 sequence (DNA): TGTGCCAGCACCCTAGGACTAGCGGAGACAGATACGCAGTATTTT.

The chain employs TRBV18 and TRBJ2-1; 12 nucleotides align to TRBD1. The CDR3 contains 15 residues. Germline lookup yields CDR1 KGHSH and CDR2 LQKENI. Trimming cost V 6 bases and J 9 bases; bases outside gene matches: 9. The CDR3 is CASSLTGTGGSEQFF. The CDR3 DNA is TGTGCCAGCTCGCTTACCGGGACAGGGGGCAGTGAGCAGTTCTTC.

The gene calls are TRBV30 and TRBJ1-2; no clear D gene. Germline V gene sequence: CDR1 GTSNPN, CDR2 SVGIG (reference sequence). V was clipped by 0 bases and J by 4 bases, with 9 bases between them. This CDR3 comprises 13 residues. The CDR3 spells CAWSVLYSYGYTF. CDR3 bases: TGTGCCTGGAGTGTACTCTATAGCTATGGCTACACCTTC.

The chain has TRBV6-1 and TRBJ1-1; possibly TRBD1 for D (6 bases). The V end was cut by 10 bases, the J end by 1 base, with 19 bases between. CDR1 and CDR2 from the germline V gene are MNHNS and SASEGT. The CDR3 totals 15 residues. The CDR3 region is CATGAVIQGNTEAFF. The CDR3 DNA sequence: TGTGCCACTGGGGCCGTAATACAGGGGAACACTGAAGCTTTCTTT.

CDR3 loop: CATSRDLSSGSGTDTQYF. The CDR3 DNA is TGTGCCACCAGCAGAGATTTATCTAGCGGGAGTGGGACAGATACGCAGTATTTT. This rearrangement joins TRBV15 to TRBJ2-3, with 10 positions matching TRBD2. The CDR3 is 18 amino acids. V was clipped by 0 bases and J by 3 bases; unmatched bases: 9. Germline V lookup: CDR1 LNHNV, CDR2 YYDKDF (reference sequence).

This clone appeared a single time. This chain uses TRBV6-4 with TRBJ2-1, with TRBD2 as a possible D gene (6 bases). CDR3 size: 15 residues. Germline assignment: CDR1 MRHNA and CDR2 SNTAGT. The ends were cut back, 3 bases at V and 7 bases at J, with 16 bases in the middle. CDR3 protein: CASSEGAGNYNEQFF. The CDR3 nucleotides are TGTGCCAGCAGTGAGGGAGCGGGTAATTATAATGAGCAGTTCTTC.

The V call is TRBV28, the J call TRBJ1-2; 7 bases fit TRBD1. The germline V gene has CDR1 MDHEN and CDR2 SYDVKM. This CDR3 comprises 14 residues. Trimming removed 7 bases from V and 2 bases from J; junction bases left unmatched: 7. CDR3 amino acids: CASITGTANYGYTF. CDR3 DNA sequence: TGTGCCAGCATAACCGGGACAGCAAACTATGGCTACACCTTC.

V usage is TRBV6-1 and J usage is TRBJ1-2; the D gene is possibly TRBD1 (5 bases). Germline CDR1 MNHNS, CDR2 SASEGT. V lost 6 bases and J lost 7, with 15 bases in between. CDR3 length: 13 amino acids. CDR3 coding DNA: TGTGCCAGCAGGACGGGCCAGGGCGGTGGCTACACCTTC. It encodes CASRTGQGGGYTF.

This chain links TRBV6-1 with TRBJ1-5, with D maybe TRBD1 (6 bases). Germline V gives CDR1 MNHNS, CDR2 SASEGT. The CDR3 has 15 amino acids. V lost 4 bases and J 3 bases, leaving 13 bases between the germline ends. This chain's CDR3 is CASSGDRLNNQPQHF. The CDR3 DNA reads as TGTGCCAGCAGTGGAGACAGGCTTAACAATCAGCCCCAGCATTTT.

The chain employs TRBV28 and TRBJ1-2; possible D gene TRBD1, 6 bases. The CDR3 contains 15 residues. V was pared by 4 bases and J by 4 bases, with 16 bases between. CDR1 is MDHEN, CDR2 SYDVKM, per germline. CDR3 sequence: CASSSPGDGGYGYTF. The CDR3 DNA is TGTGCCAGCAGTTCCCCAGGGGATGGCGGCTATGGCTACACCTTC.

The chain is built from TRBV28 and TRBJ1-5; D gene ambiguous. Per the germline V gene, CDR1 is MDHEN and CDR2 is SYDVKM. The ends were cut back, 7 bases at V and 1 base at J, with 11 bases in the middle. This CDR3 is 14 amino acids long. As DNA, the CDR3 is TGTGCCAGCACCGAACAACAGAGCAATCAGCCCCAGCATTTT. It codes for CASTEQQSNQPQHF.

This clone was detected once. The chain couples TRBV19 to TRBJ1-5; D unclear. The V end was cut by 5 bases, the J end by 0 bases, with 11 bases between. Germline V gives CDR1 LNHDA, CDR2 SQIVND (reference sequence). This CDR3 contains 15 residues. The CDR3 sequence: CASSSRRNSNQPQHF. CDR3 sequence (DNA): TGTGCCAGTAGTTCTAGACGGAATAGCAATCAGCCCCAGCATTTT.

The chain combines TRBV6-4 with TRBJ1-5; 7 nucleotides align to TRBD1. Germline lookup yields CDR1 MRHNA and CDR2 SNTAGT. V trimming: 0 bases; J trimming: 11 bases; junction bases outside the gene matches: 13. The CDR3 has 16 amino acids. The CDR3 here is CASSDSRDRALVSQHF. The CDR3 bases are TGTGCCAGCAGTGACTCACGAGACAGGGCTTTAGTCTCCCAGCATTTT.

V usage is TRBV9 and J usage is TRBJ1-1, with D perhaps matching TRBD1 (6 bases). The V gene's germline CDR1 is SGDLS and CDR2 YYNGEE. Trimming took 3 bases from V and 3 from J, leaving 6 bases between them. This CDR3 has 12 amino acids. The CDR3 DNA reads TGTGCCAGCAGCGAGGGGGACACTGAAGCTTTCTTT. Its translation is CASSEGDTEAFF.

The rearrangement joins TRBV5-1 to TRBJ2-3; TRBD2 matches at 9 bases. The ends lost 0 bases at V and 0 bases at J; junction bases unmatched: 11. CDR1 and CDR2 (germline): SGHRS, YFSETQ. The CDR3 consists of 19 residues. DNA for the CDR3: TGCGCCAGCAGCTTGGGGGAAGCGGGAGGTCTATCTAGCACAGATACGCAGTATTTT. Residues: CASSLGEAGGLSSTDTQYF.

The chain joins TRBV25-1 to TRBJ1-2, with D possibly TRBD1 on 5 matching bases. V was pared by 5 bases and J by 2 bases, with 9 bases between. Germline V gene lookup returns CDR1 MGHDK and CDR2 SYGVNS. The CDR3 is 13 amino acids. The CDR3 protein is CASSLGGNYGYTF. In DNA form, the CDR3 reads TGTGCCAGCAGTCTGGGGGGGAACTATGGCTACACCTTC.

This sequence joins TRBV19 and TRBJ2-4; possibly TRBD1 for D (6 bases). This CDR3 has 16 amino acids. CDR1 is LNHDA, CDR2 SQIVND, per germline (reference sequence). Trimming left V 5 bases short and J 0 bases short, with 14 bases between. DNA of the CDR3: TGTGCCAGTAGTCCGAAGGACAGATTAGCCAAAAACATTCAGTACTTC. It encodes CASSPKDRLAKNIQYF.

This chain uses TRBV9 with TRBJ1-2; D may be TRBD1 (5 bases). Trimming cost V 7 bases and J 5 bases, with 15 bases left between them. Germline V gives CDR1 SGDLS, CDR2 YYNGEE. There are 13 residues in the CDR3. The CDR3 sequence is CASGTTALYGYTF. For the CDR3, the DNA is TGTGCCAGCGGAACGACAGCTTTGTATGGCTACACCTTC.